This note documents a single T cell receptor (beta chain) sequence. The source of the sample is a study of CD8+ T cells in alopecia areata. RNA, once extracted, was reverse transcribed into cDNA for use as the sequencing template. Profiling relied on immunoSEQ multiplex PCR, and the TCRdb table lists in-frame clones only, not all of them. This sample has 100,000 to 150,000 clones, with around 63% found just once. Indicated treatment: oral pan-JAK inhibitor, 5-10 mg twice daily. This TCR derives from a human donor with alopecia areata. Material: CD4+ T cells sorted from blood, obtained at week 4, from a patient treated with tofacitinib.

The CDR3 here is CAWSVGQGARNEQFF. CDR3 bases: TGTGCCTGGAGTGTTGGGCAGGGGGCGAGAAATGAGCAGTTCTTC. This chain links TRBV30 with TRBJ2-1, with 8 bases lining up with TRBD1. Trimming took 0 bases from V and 7 from J; bases not matched to a gene: 8. CDR1 GTSNPN and CDR2 SVGIG come from the germline V gene (reference sequence). The CDR3 contains 15 residues.